The rows below give T cell receptor beta chains drawn from one sample of a study of beta chain features in type 1 diabetes. Using immunoSEQ multiplex PCR, the repertoire was profiled, and TCRdb retains in-frame clones only, with some absent. The data show 200,000 to 250,000 clones, with 9.6% seen just once and less than 0.035% held by the top ten. The sequenced material came from naive CD4+ T cells from blood. These receptors were taken from a woman between 18 and 30 years old in good health. The conserved cysteine and the conserved F or W are not part of the CDR3 here.

v_call: TRBV10-3; j_call: TRBJ2-1; cdr3_aa: AISEAGGGGSEQF
v_call: TRBV29-1; j_call: TRBJ2-3; cdr3_aa: SVEREVTDTQY
v_call: TRBV15; j_call: TRBJ2-6; cdr3_aa: ATSRGGEGANVLT
v_call: TRBV19; j_call: TRBJ1-2; cdr3_aa: ASNPRDLYGYT
v_call: TRBV5-1; j_call: TRBJ1-1; cdr3_aa: ASSLSGGGYMNTEAF
v_call: TRBV5-1; j_call: TRBJ2-5; cdr3_aa: ASTIQATPEETQY
v_call: TRBV7-8; j_call: TRBJ2-1; cdr3_aa: ASRGDRYNEQF
v_call: TRBV29-1; j_call: TRBJ1-2; cdr3_aa: SAGLNYGYT
v_call: TRBV25-1; j_call: TRBJ1-6; cdr3_aa: ASSDRDRDNSPLH
v_call: TRBV6-4; j_call: TRBJ2-3; cdr3_aa: ASSYTGEDTQY
v_call: TRBV30; j_call: TRBJ2-2; cdr3_aa: AWSVRLGAYTGELF
v_call: TRBV15; j_call: TRBJ2-2; cdr3_aa: ATSRHQTELGELF
v_call: TRBV19; j_call: TRBJ2-7; cdr3_aa: ASSSGTSRIYEQY
v_call: TRBV2; j_call: TRBJ1-5; cdr3_aa: ASSEGTGSNQPQH
v_call: TRBV6-6; j_call: TRBJ1-5; cdr3_aa: ASSYLAASDQPQH
v_call: TRBV5-1; j_call: TRBJ1-1; cdr3_aa: ASSLSMPGRAEAF
v_call: TRBV11-2; j_call: TRBJ2-7; cdr3_aa: ASSSYRDRSYEQY
v_call: TRBV30; j_call: TRBJ2-7; cdr3_aa: AWSVPQGFSYEQY
v_call: TRBV6-5; j_call: TRBJ2-5; cdr3_aa: ASSRGARETQY
v_call: TRBV4-1; j_call: TRBJ1-1; cdr3_aa: ASSQAWTGGVTEAF
v_call: TRBV7-3; j_call: TRBJ1-2; cdr3_aa: ASSLISGQGSPYGYT
v_call: TRBV5-4; j_call: TRBJ2-2; cdr3_aa: ASSLAGVVGGELF
v_call: TRBV6-5; j_call: TRBJ1-6; cdr3_aa: ASSRDQGNSPLH
v_call: TRBV19; j_call: TRBJ2-7; cdr3_aa: ASRGTGVGEQY
v_call: TRBV18; j_call: TRBJ2-1; cdr3_aa: ASSMGVYNEQF
v_call: TRBV2; j_call: TRBJ1-4; cdr3_aa: ASNTGGINEKLF
v_call: TRBV13; j_call: TRBJ1-5; cdr3_aa: ASSDRNQPQH
v_call: TRBV28; j_call: TRBJ2-7; cdr3_aa: ASSPPTYDRNEQY
v_call: TRBV29-1; j_call: TRBJ1-1; cdr3_aa: SVEYRVVSTEAF
v_call: TRBV11-2; j_call: TRBJ2-3; cdr3_aa: ASSPQPIADTQY
v_call: TRBV11-2; j_call: TRBJ2-1; cdr3_aa: ASNSGRVGYNEQF
v_call: TRBV6-5; j_call: TRBJ1-5; cdr3_aa: ASSLLRSNQPQH
v_call: TRBV9; j_call: .; cdr3_aa: ASSVRPGLYEQY
v_call: TRBV7-6; j_call: TRBJ2-7; cdr3_aa: ASSLDSVSYEQY
v_call: TRBV7-2; j_call: TRBJ2-3; cdr3_aa: ASSQDSNRPQY
v_call: TRBV30; j_call: TRBJ2-1; cdr3_aa: AWSPSKPGVLQYNEQF
v_call: TRBV5-5; j_call: TRBJ1-2; cdr3_aa: ASSRGTLSLYGYT
v_call: TRBV5-4; j_call: TRBJ2-2; cdr3_aa: ASSSRGTAGELF
v_call: TRBV5-1; j_call: TRBJ1-1; cdr3_aa: ASSPGTGVMNTEAF
v_call: TRBV7-9; j_call: TRBJ2-7; cdr3_aa: ASSPSGTSSYEQY
v_call: TRBV5-4; j_call: TRBJ2-1; cdr3_aa: ASSGSGRIHEQF
v_call: TRBV5-6; j_call: TRBJ1-1; cdr3_aa: ASSLPDRGRWNTEAF
v_call: TRBV18; j_call: TRBJ2-5; cdr3_aa: ASSSQNLQETQY
v_call: TRBV5-5; j_call: TRBJ1-1; cdr3_aa: ASSLDRFTEAF
v_call: TRBV29-1; j_call: TRBJ2-7; cdr3_aa: SVETGGYEQY
v_call: TRBV25-1; j_call: TRBJ2-7; cdr3_aa: ASSDPPPGEQY
v_call: TRBV30; j_call: TRBJ2-1; cdr3_aa: AWARGSGRNNEQF
v_call: TRBV9; j_call: TRBJ1-1; cdr3_aa: ASSVGQGALYTEAF
v_call: TRBV5-1; j_call: TRBJ2-5; cdr3_aa: ASSLSFPSAETQY
v_call: TRBV10-3; j_call: TRBJ2-3; cdr3_aa: AIRPTSGRFTDTQY
v_call: TRBV30; j_call: TRBJ2-5; cdr3_aa: AWSQGTGTWEQY
v_call: TRBV19; j_call: TRBJ2-1; cdr3_aa: ASSIVASSYNEQF
v_call: TRBV6-1; j_call: TRBJ1-1; cdr3_aa: ASRRGGIDEAF
v_call: TRBV7-9; j_call: TRBJ2-1; cdr3_aa: ASSLWDRGDEQF
v_call: TRBV18; j_call: TRBJ1-2; cdr3_aa: ASSPPTGTGYT
v_call: TRBV7-6; j_call: TRBJ2-7; cdr3_aa: ASSFRGEQY
v_call: TRBV18; j_call: TRBJ2-5; cdr3_aa: ASSPLGTNQETQY
v_call: TRBV30; j_call: TRBJ1-2; cdr3_aa: AWGAYRVGYGYT
v_call: TRBV7-9; j_call: TRBJ1-4; cdr3_aa: ASDNRDATNEKLF
v_call: TRBV2; j_call: TRBJ1-1; cdr3_aa: ASSEARGGSTEAF